This T cell receptor (beta chain) originates from a study of blood T cell repertoires in COVID-19. Overall study context: The United States, Italy and Spain were the sources of the acute and convalescent COVID-19 samples. Sources were T cells, B-cell-depleted T cells, or PBMCs; the material itself was cDNA or gDNA.

Germline CDR1 SGHNT, CDR2 YYREEE (reference sequence). The trim removed 0 bases at V and 4 bases at J, leaving 6 bases unmatched. The CDR3 sequence is 15 residues long. This clone came up many times. In Seattle, patients joined the study during active infection and were tracked longitudinally. Data came from immunoSEQ multiplex PCR; TCRdb stores just in-frame clones and leaves some out. The sample carries 150,000 to 200,000 clones, 70% to 90% recorded once. The chain couples TRBV5-4 to TRBJ2-7; 8 nucleotides line up with TRBD2. The sequence was collected from a woman aged 60 to 75 with COVID-19, enrolled during active disease. Specimen: peripheral blood. CDR3 sequence: CASSLAGGNQYEQYF. The CDR3 DNA sequence: TGTGCCAGCAGCTTGGCGGGGGGGAACCAGTACGAGCAGTACTTC.